The 10 T cell receptor beta chains presented below share a single source sample, sequenced in a study of graft-versus-host responses after intestinal transplantation (dated by TCRdb to the early 2020s). What this sample's time point label stands for: cells obtained before transplantation from donor or recipient. Their antigens are not known. The library was obtained by the immunoSEQ multiplex PCR assay. TCRdb obtained this table from immuneACCESS and retained in-frame rearrangements with V and J assigned. These tables miss some clones; where compared with another copy, unresolved V genes account for less than half of the shortfall, and the remainder is unexplained. This sample comprises tens of thousands of clones, about 93% of them detected only once. More than 1.5% of the sample is in the top ten clones. Sequencing used unstimulated CD8+ T cells sorted from spleen or lymph node cells, obtained before intestinal transplant. These receptors all come from a human donor who received an intestinal transplant.

The chain links TRBV27 to TRBJ1-1, with a weak D call TRBD1 (6 bases). The CDR3 extends over 14 amino acids. Germline V gene data show CDR1 as MNHEY and CDR2 as SMNVEV (reference sequence). Deletions cut 6 bases from V and 1 base from J, with 12 bases between. CDR3 region: CASRQGRGNTEAFF. The CDR3 DNA follows: TGTGCCAGCAGACAGGGCCGGGGGAACACTGAAGCTTTCTTT.

This chain joins TRBV29-1 and TRBJ1-2; D might be TRBD1 (6 bases). V lost 6 bases and J 6 bases, leaving 20 bases between the germline ends. Germline assignment: CDR1 SQVTM and CDR2 ANQGSEA. The CDR3 has 14 residues. The CDR3 DNA reads as TGCAGCGTGGGTCCGGAGGGAGGGGGGGATGGCTACACCTTC. Translated, it gives CSVGPEGGGDGYTF.

This clone was found a few times. The rearrangement uses TRBV6-6 and TRBJ1-5, with D maybe TRBD1 (5 bases). Germline V gene sequence: CDR1 MNHNY, CDR2 SVGAGI (reference sequence). The CDR3 contains 15 residues. V shed 2 bases and J shed 0 bases, with 8 bases lying between them. CDR3 nucleotides: TGTGCCAGCAGTTACGGAGGGGATAGCAATCAGCCCCAGCATTTT. Translation gives CASSYGGDSNQPQHF.

The rearrangement links TRBV5-1 to TRBJ2-1; 9 positions match TRBD1. The ends lost 5 bases at V and 8 bases at J; junction bases unmatched: 8. The CDR3 consists of 14 residues. The germline CDR1 and CDR2 sequences are SGHRS and YFSETQ. CDR3 DNA: TGCGCCAGCAGGGACAGGGGACTCGGTGATGAGCAGTTCTTC. Protein: CASRDRGLGDEQFF.

The table lists this clone with a count of one. The CDR3 protein is CASSLDALRTDDGYTF. DNA of the CDR3: TGTGCCAGCAGCTTAGACGCGTTGAGGACAGATGATGGCTACACCTTC. The chain carries TRBV11-1 and TRBJ1-2; D is possibly TRBD1 (6 bases). The V gene lost 1 base and the J gene lost 6 bases, with 18 bases spanning the gap. Germline V gene data show CDR1 as SGHAT and CDR2 as FQDESV (reference sequence). The CDR3 has 16 residues.

V gene TRBV6-5 combines with J gene TRBJ1-2; D not certain. Germline CDR1 and CDR2: MNHEY and SVGAGI. The V gene lost 6 bases and the J gene lost 4 bases, with 12 bases spanning the gap. This CDR3 is built from 13 residues. DNA for the CDR3: TGTGCCAGCAGCGAAACACTATCCTATGGCTACACCTTC. Translated: CASSETLSYGYTF.

The chain uses TRBV11-2 and TRBJ2-2; TRBD1 is a possible D gene (5 bases). The CDR3 has 15 amino acids. Trimming removed 7 bases at V and 10 bases at J, with 22 bases between. Germline V lookup: CDR1 SGHAT, CDR2 FQNNGV. CDR3 region: CASTTAYSPTTELFF. CDR3 sequence (DNA): TGTGCCAGCACGACAGCTTATTCCCCGACAACGGAGCTGTTTTTT.

The chain joins TRBV4-3 to TRBJ2-3, with 11 nucleotides matching TRBD2. CDR3 length: 18 amino acids. The trim removed 4 bases at V and 0 bases at J, leaving 9 bases unmatched. Germline loops: CDR1 LGHNA, CDR2 YSLEER. CDR3 sequence (DNA): TGCGCCAGCAGCCGTGAAGTAGCGGGGGGGCCTAGCACAGATACGCAGTATTTT. Translating it yields CASSREVAGGPSTDTQYF.

This clone was observed once. The rearrangement uses TRBV27 and TRBJ2-1; perhaps TRBD1 as D (5 bases). This CDR3 has 14 residues. Per germline, CDR1 MNHEY and CDR2 SMNVEV (reference sequence). The V and J ends lost 5 bases and 0 bases respectively, with 8 bases between them. CDR3: CASSPGLSYNEQFF. The CDR3 nucleotides read TGTGCCAGCAGTCCAGGGCTCTCCTACAATGAGCAGTTCTTC.

The genes are TRBV7-9 and TRBJ2-7; D is perhaps TRBD2 (5 bases). This CDR3 is built from 14 residues. Trimming cost V 6 bases and J 2 bases, with 14 bases left between them. CDR1 is SEHNR, CDR2 FQNEAQ, per germline (reference sequence). This CDR3 reads CASSPRGIPYEQYF. DNA of the CDR3: TGTGCCAGCAGTCCTCGAGGGATTCCCTACGAGCAGTACTTC.